One and the same sample provided the 29 T cell receptor beta chains below, sequenced in a study of T cells after yellow fever vaccination. MiXCR, run by TCRdb on the 5' RACE reads, gives a single entry per CDR3 protein. In the table there are 170,000 or so distinct CDR3 sequences, approximately 9.9% of which are singletons. The starting material was CD8+ T cells sorted from PBMCs, obtained 45 days after the yellow fever booster vaccination. These receptors all stem from a man younger than 30 who received the YFV17D yellow fever vaccine.

This rearrangement joins TRBV5-1 to TRBJ1-1, with 12 bases fitting TRBD1. This CDR3 contains 16 residues. J was trimmed by 8 bases and V by 0 bases; bases with no gene match: 8. Germline CDR1 reads SGHRS; CDR2 reads YFSETQ. CDR3 loop: CASSLAPGQGAGEAFF. In DNA form, the CDR3 reads TGCGCCAGCAGCTTGGCACCGGGACAGGGGGCAGGGGAAGCTTTCTTT. Complete variable domain (other parts from reference TRBV5-1 and TRBJ1-1): KAGVTQTPRYLIKTRGQQVTLSCSPISGHRSVSWYQQTPGQGLQFLFEYFSETQRNKGNFPGRFSGRQFSNSRSEMNVSTLELGDSALYLCASSLAPGQGAGEAFFGQGTRLTVV.

This clonotype was recorded a few times. V usage is TRBV29-1 and J usage is TRBJ2-2; 8 bases fit TRBD1. The CDR3 contains 15 residues. The ends lost 6 bases at V and 0 bases at J; junction bases unmatched: 6. Germline V gives CDR1 SQVTM, CDR2 ANQGSEA. CDR3 sequence (DNA): TGCAGCGTGACACAGGGGGAGGCGAACACCGGGGAGCTGTTTTTT. Amino acids: CSVTQGEANTGELFF.

This sequence joins TRBV12-5 and TRBJ2-4; D gene uncertain. Germline assignment: CDR1 LGHNT and CDR2 FRNRAP. Deletions cut 3 bases from V and 7 bases from J, with 10 bases between. This CDR3 contains 13 residues. The CDR3 nucleotides read TGTGCTAGTGGTTTTAGTTCCCGGAACATTCAGTACTTC. It specifies CASGFSSRNIQYF.

This rearrangement joins TRBV29-1 to TRBJ1-4; tentative D call: TRBD1 (6 bases). The CDR3 spans 13 residues. The germline V and J ends were trimmed by 7 bases and 6 bases, with 15 bases remaining between them. Germline assignment: CDR1 SQVTM and CDR2 ANQGSEA. CDR3 DNA: TGCAGCGCTACACAGGGTAGGGATGAAAAACTGTTTTTT. Its translation: CSATQGRDEKLFF.

The rearrangement joins TRBV2 to TRBJ1-1, with a weak D call TRBD1 (5 bases). V dropped 6 bases and J dropped 0 bases, with 17 bases sitting between them. The CDR3 loop spans 16 amino acids. CDR1 is SNHLY, CDR2 FYNNEI, per germline. The CDR3 nucleotides are TGTGCCAGCAGCCCATCCTGGGGGGGAGTGAACACTGAAGCTTTCTTT. Amino acids: CASSPSWGGVNTEAFF.

The CDR3 bases are TGTGCCACCAGTGACCCTAGCGGGGCTAACACCGGGGAGCTGTTTTTT. Protein product: CATSDPSGANTGELFF. The J gene is TRBJ2-2, the V gene TRBV24-1, with 9 bases fitting TRBD2. The CDR3 totals 16 residues. The ends lost 4 bases at V and 2 bases at J; junction bases unmatched: 4. CDR1 and CDR2 (germline): KGHDR, SFDVKD.

The V gene is TRBV6-2 or TRBV6-3, the J gene TRBJ2-5; 10 nucleotides match TRBD2. The CDR3 extends over 14 amino acids. Germline values: CDR1 MNHEY, CDR2 SVGEGT. With 5 bases clipped from V and 4 bases from J, the junction kept 4 bases outside the gene matches. The CDR3 nucleotides are TGTGCCAGCAGTGCCCGGACTAGCGGAGAGACCCAGTACTTC. Protein: CASSARTSGETQYF.

The chain has TRBV7-9 and TRBJ2-5; 10 bases agree with TRBD2. In germline, CDR1 is SEHNR, CDR2 FQNEAQ (reference sequence). The CDR3 runs to 18 residues. The junction had 11 bases not matched to a gene; V was cut back by 2 bases and J by 2 bases. In nucleotides, the CDR3 is TGTGCCAGCAGCTTAACAGCGGGGGGGCCAGTGGATCAAGAGACCCAGTACTTC. The encoded protein is CASSLTAGGPVDQETQYF.

The chain links TRBV4-3 to TRBJ2-2; possibly TRBD2 for D (6 bases). CDR1 is LGHNA, CDR2 YSLEER, per germline. Trimming took off 3 bases at V and 4 bases at J, with 18 bases between the two ends. CDR3 length: 17 residues. CDR3 amino acids: CASSHPLTSYGTGELFF. The CDR3 coding sequence is TGCGCCAGCAGCCACCCCCTCACTAGCTACGGCACCGGGGAGCTGTTTTTT.

This chain links TRBV6-5 with TRBJ2-5; weak D call: TRBD2 (7 bases). Trimming took 4 bases from V and 4 from J, leaving 31 bases between them. CDR1 and CDR2 (germline): MNHEY, SVGAGI. This CDR3 is built from 20 residues. The CDR3 DNA sequence: TGTGCCAGCAGTTCGCGTACCGTCCGTAGGGGGGGTGTCCCCCCAGAGACCCAGTACTTC. It codes for CASSSRTVRRGGVPPETQYF.

This clonotype has only a few counts. The CDR3 protein is CASSLVTVPDTQYF. The CDR3 DNA sequence: TGTGCCAGCAGCTTAGTTACTGTCCCAGATACGCAGTATTTT. The chain couples TRBV7-2 to TRBJ2-3, with D uncertain. The germline V and J ends were trimmed by 1 base and 4 bases, with 9 bases remaining between them. The V gene's germline CDR1 is SGHTA and CDR2 FQGNSA. The CDR3 has 14 amino acids.

CDR3 sequence reads: CASSYSDSGGAADTQYF. The CDR3 nucleotides read TGTGCCAGCAGTTACTCCGATAGCGGGGGGGCCGCAGATACGCAGTATTTT. The chain employs TRBV6-6 and TRBJ2-3; 11 positions agree with TRBD2. The CDR3 runs to 17 residues. The junction had 6 bases not matched to a gene; V was cut back by 0 bases and J by 4 bases. Per germline, CDR1 MNHNY and CDR2 SVGAGI (reference sequence).

This clonotype was observed a handful of times. J is TRBJ2-3 and V is TRBV5-1; D remains unclear. V was cut by 5 bases and J by 4 bases, with 11 bases left in between. The CDR3 runs 13 residues. The V gene's germline CDR1 is SGHRS and CDR2 YFSETQ. In nucleotides, the CDR3 is TGCGCCAGCAGGCTGATAGAGGCAGATACGCAGTATTTT. Protein sequence: CASRLIEADTQYF.

The genes are TRBV7-9 and TRBJ2-3, with D perhaps TRBD1 (6 bases). This CDR3 contains 17 residues. V was trimmed by 4 bases and J by 4 bases, leaving 21 bases between them. Germline V gene sequence: CDR1 SEHNR, CDR2 FQNEAQ (reference sequence). The chain's CDR3 is CASSSPGAGVEADTQYF. The CDR3 nucleotides are TGTGCCAGCAGCTCCCCCGGGGCAGGGGTGGAGGCAGATACGCAGTATTTT.

This clonotype was seen ten or more times. The chain links TRBV5-1 to TRBJ2-4; tentative D call: TRBD1 (6 bases). Trimming removed 3 bases from V and 1 base from J, with 17 bases in between. This CDR3 has 17 residues. Per germline, CDR1 SGHRS and CDR2 YFSETQ. For the CDR3, the DNA is TGCGCCAGCAGCTCTCTTGGGACATCTGTTGCCAAAAACATTCAGTACTTC. It is translated as CASSSLGTSVAKNIQYF.

V and J are TRBV6-2 or TRBV6-3 and TRBJ2-7; D is possibly TRBD1 (6 bases). This CDR3 comprises 13 residues. Germline CDR1 reads MNHEY; CDR2 reads SVGEGT. V was pared by 11 bases and J by 0 bases, with 14 bases between. The CDR3 DNA reads TGTGCCTCCCAGGGGCCAAACTCCTACGAGCAGTACTTC. It specifies CASQGPNSYEQYF.

This clonotype showed up just a few times. The rearrangement joins TRBV13 to TRBJ1-1; 8 bases agree with TRBD1. The V gene's germline CDR1 is PRHDT and CDR2 FYEKMQ (reference sequence). The V segment lost 5 bases and the J segment 6 bases; nucleotides outside the gene matches: 5. The CDR3 sequence is 13 residues long. The CDR3 region has the DNA TGTGCCAGCAGCCCAGGGACAGGAGCTGAAGCTTTCTTT. Protein: CASSPGTGAEAFF.

The CDR3 bases are TGTGCCAGCAGCCTTGGGACAGGGGACGAGCAGTACTTC. Translated: CASSLGTGDEQYF. The chain carries TRBV7-3 and TRBJ2-7; TRBD1 matches 10 bases. V lost 5 bases and J lost 5; bases outside the gene matches: 3. The CDR3 totals 13 residues. Germline lookup yields CDR1 SGHTA and CDR2 FQGTGA.

The table lists this clonotype with a few counts. This sequence joins TRBV6-5 and TRBJ2-7, with D possibly being TRBD1 (6 bases). The V and J ends lost 6 bases and 6 bases respectively, with 12 bases between them. CDR1 and CDR2 (germline): MNHEY, SVGAGI. The CDR3 has 12 residues. CDR3: CASRFPGAEQYF. Here the CDR3 DNA reads TGTGCCAGCAGATTTCCAGGGGCCGAGCAGTACTTC.

Ten or more counts support this clonotype. The V and J genes are TRBV7-9 and TRBJ2-2; possibly TRBD1 for D (6 bases). CDR1 is SEHNR, CDR2 FQNEAQ, per germline (reference sequence). This CDR3 is built from 15 residues. The V end was cut by 5 bases, the J end by 7 bases, with 17 bases between. In DNA form, the CDR3 reads TGTGCCAGCAGCCCATGGGACACGGGCAACGGGGAGCTGTTTTTT. This gives the protein CASSPWDTGNGELFF. The variable domain in full, completed from reference TRBV7-9 and TRBJ2-2, reads DTGVSQNPRHKITKRGQNVTFRCDPISEHNRLYWYRQTLGQGPEFLTYFQNEAQLEKSRLLSDRFSAERPKGSFSTLEIQRTEQGDSAMYLCASSPWDTGNGELFFGEGSRLTVL.

The sample holds a few counts of this clonotype. The chain is built from TRBV21-1 and TRBJ2-7. TRBV21-1 constitutes a pseudogene. This CDR3 is built from 13 residues. The CDR3 protein is CASSKVRLSEQYV. The CDR3 region has the DNA TGTGCCAGCAGCAAAGTTCGGCTTTCCGAGCAGTACGTC.

This clonotype showed up many times. The chain combines TRBV4-2 with TRBJ1-4; 9 nucleotides match TRBD1. CDR1 and CDR2 from the germline V gene are LGHNA and YNFKEQ. This CDR3 has 17 residues. V trimming: 0 bases; J trimming: 7 bases; junction bases outside the gene matches: 9. The CDR3 nucleotides are TGTGCCAGCAGCCAAGACCCATCCACAGGGGGCGGTGAAAAACTGTTTTTT. Translation: CASSQDPSTGGGEKLFF.

In this sample, this clonotype turned up a few times. The genes are TRBV7-9 and TRBJ2-1; D might be TRBD2 (6 bases). Germline V lookup: CDR1 SEHNR, CDR2 FQNEAQ (reference sequence). CDR3 length: 15 amino acids. Trimming left V 4 bases short and J 5 bases short, with 15 bases between. The CDR3 coding sequence is TGTGCCAGCAGCTCCCTGTGGGAGGAAAACAATGAGCAGTTCTTC. It is translated as CASSSLWEENNEQFF.

This clonotype was seen a few times. The chain has TRBV6-2 or TRBV6-3 and TRBJ1-5; D gene uncertain. CDR3 size: 14 residues. The V gene lost 6 bases and the J gene lost 2 bases, with 11 bases spanning the gap. Germline V CDR1 and CDR2: MNHEY, SVGEGT. CDR3 sequence: CASSHGGGNQPQHF. The CDR3 DNA follows: TGTGCCAGCAGCCACGGTGGGGGCAATCAGCCCCAGCATTTT.

This clonotype was seen more than once but under ten times. DNA of the CDR3: TGTGCCAGCAGTTACTCGATTCGGGACACGAACACTGAAGCTTTCTTT. Residues: CASSYSIRDTNTEAFF. The chain has TRBV6-2 or TRBV6-3 and TRBJ1-1; maybe TRBD1 (6 bases). The CDR3 sequence is 16 residues long. V lost 0 bases and J 1 base, leaving 12 bases between the germline ends. CDR1 is MNHEY and CDR2 is SVGEGT in the germline V gene.

Only a few counts were recorded for this clonotype. The CDR3 is CASSYPRNYSYNSPLHF. DNA of the CDR3: TGTGCCAGCAGTTACCCCCGGAATTACTCCTATAATTCACCCCTCCACTTT. V gene TRBV6-6 combines with J gene TRBJ1-6; D gene unclear. Germline loops: CDR1 MNHNY, CDR2 SVGAGI (reference sequence). The CDR3 covers 17 residues. Trimming took 2 bases from V and 0 from J, leaving 11 bases between them.

There are many counts of this clonotype. This CDR3 reads CASSDPGAGGQDEQFF. The CDR3 DNA sequence: TGTGCCAGCAGTGACCCAGGTGCGGGGGGGCAAGATGAGCAGTTCTTC. The rearrangement uses TRBV6-1 and TRBJ2-1; 9 bases fit TRBD2. This CDR3 is 16 amino acids long. V shed 3 bases and J 8 bases; nucleotides not matched to a gene: 11. CDR1 is MNHNS and CDR2 is SASEGT in the germline V gene.

This clonotype was observed at least ten times. The rearrangement links TRBV14 to TRBJ1-1; D is unclear. The CDR3 is 15 amino acids. Trimming took off 1 base at V and 0 bases at J, with 9 bases between the two ends. Per germline, CDR1 SGHDN and CDR2 FVKESK. DNA for the CDR3: TGTGCCAGCAGCCAAGTCCCAGGAATGAACACTGAAGCTTTCTTT. This codes for CASSQVPGMNTEAFF.

The gene calls are TRBV24-1 and TRBJ2-3; unclear D gene. The CDR3 runs 12 residues. CDR1 KGHDR and CDR2 SFDVKD come from the germline V gene. Trimming removed 9 bases at V and 1 base at J, with 7 bases between. CDR3 coding DNA: TGTGCCACCTCCCGGGGCACAGATACGCAGTATTTT. Amino acid sequence: CATSRGTDTQYF.